The rows below give T cell receptor beta chains drawn from one sample of a study of blood T cell repertoires in COVID-19. TCRdb's copy holds only in-frame clones and misses some; the assay was immunoSEQ multiplex PCR. The table shows about 50,000 clones, with 89% occurring only once. The sample taken for sequencing was peripheral blood. Every receptor here comes from a woman of 80 years or more with acute or convalescent COVID-19. Each CDR3 is given with its conserved first and last residue. The D gene is left open where the match is weak. Only part of the rows carry a size: once, few, many, or a class if the clone is expanded.

j_gene | v_gene | d_gene | abundance | CDR3aa | CDR3nt
TRBJ1-4 | TRBV11-2 | NA | NA | CASSFGSSGGEKLFF | TGTGCCAGCAGCTTCGGCTCCTCGGGGGGAGAAAAACTGTTTTTT
TRBJ2-1 | TRBV5-1 | NA | NA | CASSTTSGGSSYNEQFF | TGCGCCAGCAGCACCACGAGTGGGGGCAGCTCCTACAATGAGCAGTTCTTC
TRBJ1-6 | TRBV5-1 | NA | few | CASKDREDSPLHF | TGCGCCAGCAAAGACAGAGAAGATTCACCCCTCCACTTT
TRBJ2-1 | TRBV6-6 | TRBD2 | NA | CASTQGGGYNEQFF | TGTGCCAGCACCCAGGGCGGGGGTTACAATGAGCAGTTCTTC
TRBJ1-2 | TRBV5-5 | NA | once | CASSSPRANYGYTF | TGTGCCAGCAGCTCGCCCCGAGCTAACTATGGCTACACCTTC
TRBJ1-4 | TRBV11-2 | NA | NA | CASSPGMAINEKLFF | TGTGCCAGCAGCCCCGGGATGGCGATAAATGAAAAACTGTTTTTT
TRBJ2-1 | TRBV6-6 | NA | NA | CASSSVRGNEQFF | TGTGCCAGCAGTTCAGTCCGGGGCAATGAGCAGTTCTTC
TRBJ1-1 | TRBV6-6 | NA | NA | CASGGQGNTEAFF | TGTGCCAGCGGAGGGCAGGGGAACACTGAAGCTTTCTTT
TRBJ1-3 | TRBV7-2 | NA | NA | CASSLGGPGNTIYF | TGTGCCAGCAGCTTAGGGGGGCCCGGAAACACCATATATTTT
TRBJ1-2 | TRBV6-5 | TRBD1 | NA | CASSPGQGTGGYTF | TGTGCCAGCAGTCCAGGACAGGGAACGGGTGGCTACACCTTC
TRBJ2-1 | TRBV5-6 | TRBD1 | once | CASTDRAYNEQFF | TGTGCCAGCACCGACAGGGCCTACAATGAGCAGTTCTTC
TRBJ1-4 | TRBV15 | NA | NA | CATSSRRSNEKLFF | TGTGCCACCAGCAGTAGGAGGTCTAATGAAAAACTGTTTTTT
TRBJ2-1 | TRBV3-1/TRBV3-2 | NA | NA | CASRADSNEQFF | TGTGCCAGCAGAGCCGACAGCAATGAGCAGTTCTTC
TRBJ2-6 | TRBV7-6 | NA | NA | CASSSGVGVSGANVLTF | TGTGCCAGCAGTTCCGGGGTGGGCGTCTCTGGGGCCAACGTCCTGACTTTC
TRBJ2-7 | TRBV15 | NA | NA | CATSRGEDHSDEQYF | TGTGCCACCAGCAGAGGGGAGGACCACTCTGACGAGCAGTACTTC
TRBJ1-1 | TRBV7-2 | NA | NA | CASSLVTGGTEAFF | TGTGCCAGCAGCTTGGTGACCGGGGGCACTGAAGCTTTCTTT
TRBJ1-3 | TRBV6-1 | TRBD1 | once | CASSEVRTGTAGNTIYF | TGTGCCAGCAGTGAAGTCAGGACAGGGACTGCCGGAAACACCATATATTTT
TRBJ1-3 | TRBV7-7 | NA | NA | CASSLGPAGENTIYF | TGTGCCAGCAGCTTAGGCCCAGCCGGGGAAAACACCATATATTTT
TRBJ1-2 | TRBV3-1/TRBV3-2 | NA | NA | CASSQGGLSYGYTF | TGTGCCAGCAGCCAGGGGGGATTAAGCTATGGCTACACCTTC
TRBJ1-4 | TRBV5-1 | NA | NA | CASSGGAGEKLFF | TGCGCCAGCAGCGGGGGCGCCGGGGAAAAACTGTTTTTT
TRBJ2-2 | TRBV5-4 | NA | NA | CASSFDSRTGELFF | TGTGCCAGCAGCTTTGACAGTCGCACCGGGGAGCTGTTTTTT
TRBJ2-1 | TRBV11-1 | NA | NA | CASSTAGYNEQFF | TGTGCCAGCAGCACGGCAGGGTACAATGAGCAGTTCTTC
TRBJ2-1 | TRBV29-1 | NA | NA | CSVGRQLDEQFF | TGCAGCGTTGGGCGGCAGTTAGATGAGCAGTTCTTC
TRBJ2-3 | TRBV7-2 | NA | NA | CASSLGSGTDTQYF | TGTGCCAGCAGCTTAGGGAGCGGCACAGATACGCAGTATTTT
TRBJ1-6 | TRBV5-6 | TRBD1 | NA | CASSPRTGGSSPLHF | TGTGCCAGCAGCCCCCGGACAGGGGGTTCTTCACCCCTCCACTTT
TRBJ2-7 | TRBV11-2 | NA | NA | CASRIGQLTAGDSYEQYF | TGTGCCAGCAGGATAGGACAGTTAACGGCCGGGGACTCCTACGAGCAGTACTTC
TRBJ1-2 | TRBV19 | NA | NA | CASSIAAGYGYTF | TGTGCCAGTAGTATTGCAGCGGGCTATGGCTACACCTTC
TRBJ1-1 | TRBV5-1 | TRBD1 | NA | CASSGIQGGTEAFF | TGCGCCAGCAGCGGCATACAGGGGGGCACTGAAGCTTTCTTT
TRBJ2-3 | TRBV5-4 | TRBD1 | NA | CASSLEGQNTDTQYF | TGTGCCAGCAGCTTGGAGGGACAGAACACAGATACGCAGTATTTT
TRBJ2-7 | TRBV30 | NA | NA | CAWSPGDRYEQYF | TGTGCCTGGAGCCCCGGAGATCGCTACGAGCAGTACTTC
TRBJ2-3 | TRBV10-3 | NA | NA | CAISGLGGPDTQYF | TGTGCCATCAGCGGGCTTGGGGGCCCAGATACGCAGTATTTT
TRBJ1-2 | TRBV7-9 | NA | NA | CASSFGQHYGYTF | TGTGCCAGCAGCTTTGGGCAGCACTATGGCTACACCTTC
TRBJ1-1 | TRBV18 | NA | NA | CASSPSQGDTEAFF | TGTGCCAGCTCACCTTCACAGGGCGACACTGAAGCTTTCTTT
TRBJ2-2 | TRBV5-6 | TRBD1 | NA | CASSLSGTGVWTGELFF | TGTGCCAGCAGCTTGTCCGGGACAGGGGTATGGACCGGGGAGCTGTTTTTT
TRBJ2-2 | TRBV11-3 | TRBD1 | NA | CASSLGGTGNTGELFF | TGTGCCAGCAGCTTAGGGGGGACAGGGAATACCGGGGAGCTGTTTTTT
TRBJ1-5 | TRBV6-1 | NA | NA | CASSEKDPSGYQPQHF | TGTGCCAGCAGTGAAAAGGATCCTTCGGGGTATCAGCCCCAGCATTTT
TRBJ2-5 | TRBV25-1 | TRBD2 | NA | CASRTSGQETQYF | TGTGCCAGCAGGACTAGCGGCCAAGAGACCCAGTACTTC
TRBJ1-3 | TRBV7-8 | NA | NA | CASSSRLQGSSGNTIYF | TGTGCCAGCAGCTCCCGTCTGCAGGGGTCCTCTGGAAACACCATATATTTT
TRBJ1-1 | TRBV5-4 | NA | NA | CASSSPQGIGEAFF | TGTGCCAGCAGCTCGCCCCAGGGTATCGGTGAAGCTTTCTTT
TRBJ1-2 | TRBV6-6 | NA | NA | CASSPNRDVNGYTF | TGTGCCAGCAGTCCCAACAGGGATGTGAATGGCTACACCTTC
TRBJ2-3 | TRBV12-2 | NA | NA | CASRLVRDGKGTGRPNTQYF | TGTGCAAGTCGCTTAGTACGGGATGGAAAAGGGACAGGGAGGCCAAATACGCAGTATTTT
TRBJ2-7 | TRBV10-1 | TRBD2 | NA | CASSPGTSEGFGEQYF | TGCGCCAGCAGTCCCGGGACTAGCGAGGGGTTTGGCGAGCAGTACTTC
TRBJ2-1 | TRBV5-1 | TRBD2 | NA | CASSRRGDFDNEQFF | TGCGCCAGCAGCAGACGGGGGGATTTCGACAATGAGCAGTTCTTC
TRBJ2-1 | TRBV29-1 | TRBD2 | NA | CSVEVQGLAFYNEQFF | TGCAGCGTTGAAGTCCAGGGACTAGCCTTCTACAATGAGCAGTTCTTC
TRBJ2-5 | TRBV6-5 | NA | medium-sized | CASKTDLRGETQYF | TGTGCCAGCAAAACGGACCTCCGGGGGGAGACCCAGTACTTC
TRBJ1-6 | TRBV4-2 | TRBD1 | NA | CASSQGRPGQGWSPLHF | TGTGCCAGCAGCCAAGGGCGTCCGGGACAGGGTTGGTCACCCCTCCACTTT
TRBJ1-6 | TRBV14 | TRBD1 | NA | CASSRSGQGGSPLHF | TGTGCCAGCAGCCGGTCGGGACAGGGAGGCTCACCCCTCCACTTT
TRBJ1-2 | TRBV3-1/TRBV3-2 | NA | NA | CASSQGQPYGYTF | TGTGCCAGCAGCCAAGGACAGCCATATGGCTACACCTTC
TRBJ2-1 | TRBV28 | TRBD2 | NA | CATWRGEYNEQFF | TGCGCAACCTGGCGGGGGGAATACAATGAGCAGTTCTTC
TRBJ1-2 | TRBV7-2 | NA | NA | CASSSRSGRAGDGYTF | TGTGCCAGCAGCTCCCGTTCGGGCAGGGCGGGGGATGGCTACACCTTC
TRBJ1-1 | TRBV10-2 | NA | NA | CASSESATGEGEAFF | TGCGCCAGCAGTGAGTCGGCGACTGGCGAGGGTGAAGCTTTCTTT
TRBJ2-2 | TRBV6-5 | NA | NA | CASSIPGLSTGELFF | TGTGCCAGCAGTATCCCGGGACTTTCCACCGGGGAGCTGTTTTTT
TRBJ2-4 | TRBV5-1 | TRBD1 | NA | CASSSASGGNIQYF | TGCGCCAGCAGTTCCGCCTCAGGGGGAAACATTCAGTACTTC
TRBJ2-7 | TRBV3-1/TRBV3-2 | TRBD2 | NA | CASSQDPPFGGEQYF | TGTGCCAGCAGCCAAGATCCCCCTTTCGGGGGGGAGCAGTACTTC
TRBJ1-5 | TRBV10-2 | NA | NA | CASSESYDRSRPQHF | TGCGCCAGCAGTGAGTCGTATGACAGGTCTCGGCCCCAGCATTTT